Listed below are T cell receptor beta chains from one sample, sequenced in a study of cytomegalovirus exposure and HLA in healthy donors. TCRdb's table, derived via immunoSEQ multiplex PCR, lists solely in-frame clones and lacks some. The profile shows more than 80,000 clones, around 74% of them singletons. Sequencing was performed on PBMCs. The receptors shown here come from a female donor in good health and CMV-seropositive. Both conserved end residues are part of each CDR3. The D gene is left open where the match is weak. Clone size is not always given. Where it is, it says once, few, many or a class for expanded clones.

size	D	V	J	DNA	CDR3
NA	NA	TRBV6-1	TRBJ2-7	TGTGCCAGCAGTGAAGGACAGCGACTCTCTCTAGGGTACGAGCAGTACTTC	CASSEGQRLSLGYEQYF
NA	NA	TRBV28	TRBJ1-5	TGTGCCAGCAGTGGGGAGGACAATAGCAATCAGCCCCAGCATTTT	CASSGEDNSNQPQHF
few	TRBD2	TRBV5-1	TRBJ2-5	TGCGCCAGCAGCTCATCGGACGGCGGGGGGGAGACCCAGTACTTC	CASSSSDGGGETQYF
NA	NA	TRBV7-2	TRBJ1-2	TGTGCCAGCAGCTTACCAGGGAGGTATGGCTACACCTTC	CASSLPGRYGYTF
NA	NA	TRBV21-1	TRBJ1-1	TGTGCCAGCAGCAAAAAAATTGCGGGTGTGATGAACACTGAAGCTTTCTTT	CASSKKIAGVMNTEAFF
NA	TRBD1	TRBV13	TRBJ1-4	TGTGCCAGCAGCTTAAATGGACAGGGGCGTACTAATGAAAAACTGTTTTTT	CASSLNGQGRTNEKLFF
NA	TRBD1	TRBV29-1	TRBJ2-1	TGCAGCGTATACCGGGACAGGGTGAATGGGCAGTTCTTC	CSVYRDRVNGQFF
NA	NA	TRBV28	TRBJ1-5	TGTGCCAGCAGTTTGTACCGGGGGCAGCCCCAGCATTTT	CASSLYRGQPQHF
NA	NA	TRBV4-1	TRBJ2-1	TGCGCCAGCAGCTACGGTTTGTTGAATGGTAATGAGCAGTTCTTC	CASSYGLLNGNEQFF
once	NA	TRBV19	TRBJ2-1	TGTGCCAGTAGTATCGAAGCGCAGGGCGCTTTCGGGCAGTTCTTC	CASSIEAQGAFGQFF
NA	TRBD1	TRBV5-1	TRBJ1-1	TGCGCCAGCAGCCACGGACAGGGGGCGGATAGGGCTTTCTTT	CASSHGQGADRAFF
NA	TRBD1	TRBV28	TRBJ1-5	TGTGCCAGCAGGGATCCCGGGACAGCTATTAATCAGCCCCAGCATTTT	CASRDPGTAINQPQHF
NA	TRBD1	TRBV28	TRBJ2-2	TGTGCCAGCAGGCGACGTCGACAGGGGGACTACGGGGAGCTGTTTTTT	CASRRRRQGDYGELFF
NA	TRBD2	TRBV4-2	TRBJ2-1	TGTGCCAGCAGCCAAGACCCCAGCGGGGGATACAATGAGCAGTTCTTC	CASSQDPSGGYNEQFF
NA	TRBD1	TRBV2	TRBJ2-1	TGTGCCAGCAGAGAGGACAGGAGTTACAATGAGCAGTTCTTC	CASREDRSYNEQFF
few	TRBD1	TRBV28	TRBJ2-7	TGTGCCAGCAGGAGGGGGCTATACGAGCAGTACTTC	CASRRGLYEQYF